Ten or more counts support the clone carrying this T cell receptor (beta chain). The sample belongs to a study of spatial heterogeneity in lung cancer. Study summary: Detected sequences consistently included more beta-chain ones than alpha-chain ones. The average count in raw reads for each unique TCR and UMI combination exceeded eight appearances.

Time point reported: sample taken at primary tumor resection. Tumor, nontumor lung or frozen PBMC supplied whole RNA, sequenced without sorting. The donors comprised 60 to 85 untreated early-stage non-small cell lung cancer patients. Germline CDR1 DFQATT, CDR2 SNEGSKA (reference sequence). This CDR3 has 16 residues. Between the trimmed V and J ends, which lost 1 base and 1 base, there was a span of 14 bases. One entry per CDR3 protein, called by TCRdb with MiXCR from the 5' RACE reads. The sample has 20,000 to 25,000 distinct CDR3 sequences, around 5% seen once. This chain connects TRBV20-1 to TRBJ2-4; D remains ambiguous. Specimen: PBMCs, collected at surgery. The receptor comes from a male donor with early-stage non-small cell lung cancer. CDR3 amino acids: CSARVGDSSAKNIQYF. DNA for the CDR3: TGCAGTGCTAGAGTGGGTGATAGCAGTGCCAAAAACATTCAGTACTTC.